This entry lists 9 T cell receptor beta chains sequenced from one sample in a study of beta chain features in type 1 diabetes. All of the isolated RNA was reverse transcribed, so expressed TCRB transcripts were sequenced. Assay used: immunoSEQ multiplex PCR; TCRdb lists only in-frame clones, some missing. Of 860,000 or so clones in the sample, roughly 15% were seen once. Specimen: naive CD4+ T cells from blood. The origin of the receptors is a young woman in good health.

This clone was seen only a few times. This sequence joins TRBV13 and TRBJ2-5; a possible D gene is TRBD1 (6 bases). V shed 9 bases and J shed 3 bases, with 14 bases lying between them. This CDR3 is 13 amino acids long. CDR1 is PRHDT, CDR2 FYEKMQ, per germline (reference sequence). The CDR3 coding sequence is TGTGCCAGTTGTACTAGGACAGAAGAGACCCAGTACTTC. Its translation: CASCTRTEETQYF.

The J gene is TRBJ1-5, the V gene TRBV19; D may be TRBD1 (5 bases). The V end lost 7 bases, the J end lost 4 bases, and 11 bases lay between the germline ends. CDR1 and CDR2 from the germline V gene are LNHDA and SQIVND (reference sequence). This CDR3 is built from 13 residues. CDR3 nucleotide sequence: TGTGCCAGTAAGGACATAGGGAATCAGCCCCAGCATTTT. Its protein is CASKDIGNQPQHF.

In this sample, this clone turned up a few times. The CDR3 region has the DNA TGCGCCAGCAGCTCCGCCCTGGGGACTTTAGACGAAAGATTCAATGAGCAGTTCTTC. Protein sequence: CASSSALGTLDERFNEQFF. V gene TRBV4-3 combines with J gene TRBJ2-1; D may be TRBD2 (6 bases). Per germline, CDR1 LGHNA and CDR2 YSLEER. This CDR3 contains 19 residues. Trimming pared 5 bases from V and 6 bases from J, leaving 29 bases between.

The CDR3 here is CASSLGQGYGTEAFF. In DNA form, the CDR3 reads TGTGCCAGCAGTTTAGGACAGGGTTACGGCACTGAAGCTTTCTTT. The V call is TRBV27, the J call TRBJ1-1; 8 nucleotides agree with TRBD1. CDR3 length: 15 amino acids. J gave up 4 bases and V 2 bases, and 6 bases lay outside the gene matches. Per germline, CDR1 MNHEY and CDR2 SMNVEV (reference sequence).

This clone was seen a handful of times. The chain has TRBV9 and TRBJ1-1; D not resolved. The CDR3 runs to 13 residues. Deletions cut 0 bases from V and 4 bases from J, with 7 bases between. Germline V CDR1 and CDR2: SGDLS, YYNGEE. CDR3 in DNA: TGTGCCAGCAGCGTAGCCCCGGGCACTGAAGCTTTCTTT. It encodes CASSVAPGTEAFF.

This clone occurred a few times. The rearrangement joins TRBV6-4 to TRBJ2-7, with D uncertain. The CDR3 length is 12 residues. V gave up 3 bases and J gave up 4 bases, with 7 bases separating them. Germline V CDR1 and CDR2: MRHNA, SNTAGT. The CDR3 nucleotides are TGTGCCAGCAGTGATCGGTTTTACGAGCAGTACTTC. This translates into CASSDRFYEQYF.

This clone was picked up many times. The rearrangement links TRBV18 to TRBJ2-4, with D possibly matching TRBD2 (6 bases). V was trimmed by 6 bases and J by 5 bases, leaving 8 bases between them. The length of the CDR3 is 12 residues. Germline loops: CDR1 KGHSH, CDR2 LQKENI. CDR3 sequence: CASSASENIQYF. CDR3 nucleotide sequence: TGTGCCAGCTCGGCTAGCGAAAACATTCAGTACTTC.

V and J are TRBV28 and TRBJ1-2, with D possibly being TRBD1 (6 bases). Trimming took 6 bases from V and 6 from J, leaving 11 bases between them. Germline CDR1 is MDHEN and CDR2 is SYDVKM. The CDR3 spans 12 residues. The CDR3 here is CASRAGGDGYTF. In DNA form, the CDR3 reads TGTGCCAGCAGGGCCGGGGGCGATGGCTACACCTTC.

V gene TRBV27 combines with J gene TRBJ1-1; tentative D call: TRBD1 (6 bases). The CDR3 runs to 12 residues. Germline lookup yields CDR1 MNHEY and CDR2 SMNVEV (reference sequence). V was pared by 11 bases and J by 6 bases, with 16 bases between. The CDR3 DNA reads TGTGCCGGGAACAGGGTTAGGCCTGAAGCTTTCTTT. Encoded protein: CAGNRVRPEAFF.